This section outlines one T cell receptor (beta chain) sequence together with its context. Some clones are missing from TCRdb's copy, which holds only in-frame ones; the method was immunoSEQ multiplex PCR. The sample carries some 120,000 clones, approximately 86% recorded once. This specimen comes from a study of blood T cell repertoires in COVID-19. The overall study: COVID-19 samples collected from the United States, Italy and Spain covered acute and convalescent phases. T cells, B-cell-depleted T cells, or PBMCs provided the cDNA or gDNA that served as material.

CDR1 is MNHEY, CDR2 SVGEGT, per germline. The J segment lost 0 bases and the V segment lost 6 bases, leaving 13 bases of the junction unmatched. CDR3 length: 18 amino acids. Specimen: peripheral blood. The chain uses TRBV6-2 or TRBV6-3 and TRBJ2-4, with TRBD1 matching over 8 bases. The source of this sequence is a woman aged 50 to 65 with active or convalescent COVID-19. The CDR3, as DNA: TGTGCCAGCAGCCGCCGGGACAGGACCGAACTAGCCAAAAACATTCAGTACTTC. This encodes CASSRRDRTELAKNIQYF.